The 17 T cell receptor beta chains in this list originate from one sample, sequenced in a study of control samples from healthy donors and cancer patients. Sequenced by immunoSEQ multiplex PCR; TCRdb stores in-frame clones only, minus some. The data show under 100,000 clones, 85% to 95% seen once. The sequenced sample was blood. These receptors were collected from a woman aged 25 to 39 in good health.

The CDR3 loop reads CASRPGGRNEQFF. The CDR3 DNA reads TGTGCCAGCCGCCCCGGGGGCCGGAATGAGCAGTTCTTC. The gene calls are TRBV6-5 and TRBJ2-1; either TRBD1 or TRBD2 may fit D (6 bases each). Trimming pared 8 bases from V and 7 bases from J, leaving 15 bases between. Germline lookup yields CDR1 MNHEY and CDR2 SVGAGI. The CDR3 has 13 residues.

The CDR3 DNA is TGTGCCAGCAGGTCCGGACAGGGGTTGGGTCAGCCCCAGCATTTT. This translates into CASRSGQGLGQPQHF. The rearrangement links TRBV28 to TRBJ1-5; 9 bases agree with TRBD1. J was trimmed by 6 bases and V by 6 bases; bases with no gene match: 9. Germline CDR1 and CDR2: MDHEN and SYDVKM. CDR3 size: 15 residues.

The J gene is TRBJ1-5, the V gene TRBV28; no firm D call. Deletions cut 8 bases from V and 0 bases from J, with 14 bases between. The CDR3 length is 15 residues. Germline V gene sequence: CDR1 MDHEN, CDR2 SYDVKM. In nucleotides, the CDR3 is TGTGCCAGCTCCTTAAGGGTGGATAGCAATCAGCCCCAGCATTTT. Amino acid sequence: CASSLRVDSNQPQHF.

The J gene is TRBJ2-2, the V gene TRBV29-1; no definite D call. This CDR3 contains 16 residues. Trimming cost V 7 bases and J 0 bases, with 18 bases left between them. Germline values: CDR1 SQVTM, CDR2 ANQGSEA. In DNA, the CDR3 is TGCAGCGCAAGTCCTGGCACGTACGCGAACACCGGGGAGCTGTTTTTT. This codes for CSASPGTYANTGELFF.

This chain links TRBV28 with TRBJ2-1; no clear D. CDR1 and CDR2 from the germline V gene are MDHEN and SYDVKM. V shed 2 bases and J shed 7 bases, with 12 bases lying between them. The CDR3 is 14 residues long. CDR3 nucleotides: TGTGCCAGCAGTTTACCCGACCGCCGGAATGAGCAGTTCTTC. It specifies CASSLPDRRNEQFF.

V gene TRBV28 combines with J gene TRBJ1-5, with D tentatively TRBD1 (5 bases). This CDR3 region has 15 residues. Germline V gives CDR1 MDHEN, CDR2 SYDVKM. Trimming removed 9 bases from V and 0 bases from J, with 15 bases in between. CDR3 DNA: TGTGCCAGTAGACAGAAAGTTTATAGCAATCAGCCCCAGCATTTT. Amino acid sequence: CASRQKVYSNQPQHF.

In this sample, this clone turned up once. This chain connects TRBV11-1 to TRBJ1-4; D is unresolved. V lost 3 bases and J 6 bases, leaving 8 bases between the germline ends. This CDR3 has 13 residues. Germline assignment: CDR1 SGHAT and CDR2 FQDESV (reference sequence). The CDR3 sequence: CASSFSADEKLFF. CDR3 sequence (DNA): TGTGCCAGCAGCTTTTCGGCCGATGAAAAACTGTTTTTT.

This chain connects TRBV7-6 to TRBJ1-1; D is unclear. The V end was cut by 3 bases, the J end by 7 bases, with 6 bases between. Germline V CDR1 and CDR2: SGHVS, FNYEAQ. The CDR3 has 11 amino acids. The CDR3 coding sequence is TGTGCCAGCAGCTTGCAGGTTGAAGCTTTCTTT. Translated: CASSLQVEAFF.

Here the CDR3 reads CATSRDLSVGSKHF. CDR3 nucleotide sequence: TGTGCCACCAGCAGAGATCTATCGGTAGGGTCCAAGCATTTT. V and J are TRBV15 and TRBJ1-5; D is uncertain. The ends were cut back, 0 bases at V and 14 bases at J, with 17 bases in the middle. The CDR3 loop spans 14 amino acids. CDR1 and CDR2 (germline): LNHNV, YYDKDF (reference sequence).

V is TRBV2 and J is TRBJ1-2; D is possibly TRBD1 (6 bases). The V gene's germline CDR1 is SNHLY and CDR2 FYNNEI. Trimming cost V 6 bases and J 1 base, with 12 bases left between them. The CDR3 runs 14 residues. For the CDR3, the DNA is TGTGCCAGCAGAGAGAAGGGACATAACTATGGCTACACCTTC. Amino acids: CASREKGHNYGYTF.

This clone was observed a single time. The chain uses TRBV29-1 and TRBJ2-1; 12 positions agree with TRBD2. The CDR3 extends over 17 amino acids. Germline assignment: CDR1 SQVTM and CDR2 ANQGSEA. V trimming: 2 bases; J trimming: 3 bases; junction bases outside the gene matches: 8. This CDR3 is CSVELAGGPFLYNEQFF. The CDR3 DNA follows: TGCAGCGTTGAACTAGCGGGAGGGCCCTTTCTCTACAATGAGCAGTTCTTC.

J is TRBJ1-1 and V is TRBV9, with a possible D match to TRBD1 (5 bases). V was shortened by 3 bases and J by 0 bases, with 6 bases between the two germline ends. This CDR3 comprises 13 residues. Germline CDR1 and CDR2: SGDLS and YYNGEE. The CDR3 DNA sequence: TGTGCCAGCAGCGAGACAGTGAACACTGAAGCTTTCTTT. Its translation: CASSETVNTEAFF.

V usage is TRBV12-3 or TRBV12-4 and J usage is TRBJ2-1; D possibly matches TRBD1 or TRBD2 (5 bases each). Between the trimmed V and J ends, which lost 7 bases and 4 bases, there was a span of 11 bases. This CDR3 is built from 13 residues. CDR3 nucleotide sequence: TGTGCCAGCATTCGGGACCATTACAATGAGCAGTTCTTC. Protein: CASIRDHYNEQFF.

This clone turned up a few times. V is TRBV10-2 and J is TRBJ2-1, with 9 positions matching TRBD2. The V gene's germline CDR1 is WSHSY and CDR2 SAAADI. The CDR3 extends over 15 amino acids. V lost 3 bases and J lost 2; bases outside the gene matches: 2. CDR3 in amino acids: CASSDGTSTYNEQFF. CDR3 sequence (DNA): TGCGCCAGCAGTGACGGGACTAGCACCTACAATGAGCAGTTCTTC.

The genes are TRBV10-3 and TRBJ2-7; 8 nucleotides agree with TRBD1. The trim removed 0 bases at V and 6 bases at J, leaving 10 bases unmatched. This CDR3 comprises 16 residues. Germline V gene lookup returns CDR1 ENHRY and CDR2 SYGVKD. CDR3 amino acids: CAISESIGRGLGEQYF. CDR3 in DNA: TGTGCCATCAGTGAGTCCATAGGCAGGGGGCTTGGCGAGCAGTACTTC.

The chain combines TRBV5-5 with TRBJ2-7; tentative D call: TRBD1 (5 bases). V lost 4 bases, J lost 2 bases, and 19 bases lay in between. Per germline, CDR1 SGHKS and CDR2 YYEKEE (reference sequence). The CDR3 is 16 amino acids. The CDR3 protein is CASSSKSTTVTYEQYF. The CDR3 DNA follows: TGTGCCAGCAGCAGTAAATCCACGACAGTAACCTACGAGCAGTACTTC.

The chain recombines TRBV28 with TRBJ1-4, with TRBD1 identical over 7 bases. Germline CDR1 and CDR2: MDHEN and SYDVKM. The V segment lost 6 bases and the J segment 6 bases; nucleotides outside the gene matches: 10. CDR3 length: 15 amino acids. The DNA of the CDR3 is TGTGCCAGCAGCGGTGCACAGGGGTTGCATGAAAAACTGTTTTTT. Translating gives CASSGAQGLHEKLFF.